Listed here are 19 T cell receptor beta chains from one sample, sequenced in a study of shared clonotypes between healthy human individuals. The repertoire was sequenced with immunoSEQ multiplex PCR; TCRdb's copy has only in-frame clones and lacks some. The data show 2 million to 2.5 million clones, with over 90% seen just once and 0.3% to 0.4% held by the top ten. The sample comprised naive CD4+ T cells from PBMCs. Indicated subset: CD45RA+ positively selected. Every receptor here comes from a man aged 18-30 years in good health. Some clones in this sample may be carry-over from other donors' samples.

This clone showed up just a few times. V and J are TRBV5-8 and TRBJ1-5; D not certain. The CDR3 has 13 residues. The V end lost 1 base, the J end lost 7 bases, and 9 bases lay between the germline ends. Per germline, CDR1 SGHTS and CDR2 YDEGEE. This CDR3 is CASSLQVVQPQHF. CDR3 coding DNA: TGTGCCAGCAGCTTGCAGGTCGTCCAGCCCCAGCATTTT.

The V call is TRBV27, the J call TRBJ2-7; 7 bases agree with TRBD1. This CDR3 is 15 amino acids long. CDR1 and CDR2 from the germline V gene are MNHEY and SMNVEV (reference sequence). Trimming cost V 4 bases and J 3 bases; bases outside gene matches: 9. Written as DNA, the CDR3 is TGTGCCAGCAGTTCATTGACCAGACAGGGCTACGAGCAGTACTTC. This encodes CASSSLTRQGYEQYF.

The CDR3 reads CASSFLSSPDTQYF. The CDR3 coding sequence is TGTGCCAGCAGTTTTCTGTCCAGCCCAGATACGCAGTATTTT. The rearrangement links TRBV28 to TRBJ2-3; D remains unclear. The CDR3 runs 14 residues. Germline assignment: CDR1 MDHEN and CDR2 SYDVKM. V dropped 3 bases and J dropped 4 bases, with 11 bases sitting between them.

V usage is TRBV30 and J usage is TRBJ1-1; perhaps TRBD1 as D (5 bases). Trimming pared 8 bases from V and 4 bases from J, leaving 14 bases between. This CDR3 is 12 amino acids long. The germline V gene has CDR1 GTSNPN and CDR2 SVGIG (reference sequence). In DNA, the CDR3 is TGTGCCGTCAACAGAGGGGTCACTGAAGCTTTCTTT. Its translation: CAVNRGVTEAFF.

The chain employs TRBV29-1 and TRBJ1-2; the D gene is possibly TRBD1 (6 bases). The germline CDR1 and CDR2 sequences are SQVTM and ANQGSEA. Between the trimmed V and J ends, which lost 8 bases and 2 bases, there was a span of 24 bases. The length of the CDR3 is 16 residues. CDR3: CSTTRGGASSNYGYTF. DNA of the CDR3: TGCAGCACAACACGGGGGGGCGCGAGCTCCAACTATGGCTACACCTTC.

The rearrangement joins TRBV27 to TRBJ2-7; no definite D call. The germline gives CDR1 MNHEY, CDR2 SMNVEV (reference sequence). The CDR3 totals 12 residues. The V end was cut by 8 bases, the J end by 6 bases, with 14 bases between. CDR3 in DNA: TGTGCCAGCGGACCCTGGCGAGGCGAGCAGTACTTC. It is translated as CASGPWRGEQYF.

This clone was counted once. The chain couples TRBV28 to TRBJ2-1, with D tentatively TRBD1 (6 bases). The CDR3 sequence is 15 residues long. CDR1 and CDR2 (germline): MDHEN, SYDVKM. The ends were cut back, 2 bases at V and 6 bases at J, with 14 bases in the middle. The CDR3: CASSLAQGGFNEQFF. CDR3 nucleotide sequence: TGTGCCAGCAGTTTAGCACAGGGTGGGTTCAATGAGCAGTTCTTC.

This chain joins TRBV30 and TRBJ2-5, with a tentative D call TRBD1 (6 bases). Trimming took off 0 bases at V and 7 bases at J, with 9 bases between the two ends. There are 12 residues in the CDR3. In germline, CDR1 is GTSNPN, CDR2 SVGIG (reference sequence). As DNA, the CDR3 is TGTGCCTGGAGTGTGGGGACAAGGACCCAGTACTTC. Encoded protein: CAWSVGTRTQYF.

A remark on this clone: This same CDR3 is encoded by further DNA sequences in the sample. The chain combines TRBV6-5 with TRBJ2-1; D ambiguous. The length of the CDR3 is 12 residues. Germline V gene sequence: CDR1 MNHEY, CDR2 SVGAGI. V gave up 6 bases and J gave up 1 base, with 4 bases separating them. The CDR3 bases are TGTGCCAGCAGAGCGTCCTACAATGAGCAGTTCTTC. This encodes CASRASYNEQFF.

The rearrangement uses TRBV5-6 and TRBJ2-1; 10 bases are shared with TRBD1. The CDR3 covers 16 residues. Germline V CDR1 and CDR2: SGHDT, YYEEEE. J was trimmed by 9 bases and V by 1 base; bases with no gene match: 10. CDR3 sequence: CASSLPIWDRGTEQFF. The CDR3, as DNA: TGTGCCAGCAGCTTGCCGATTTGGGACAGGGGAACTGAGCAGTTCTTC.

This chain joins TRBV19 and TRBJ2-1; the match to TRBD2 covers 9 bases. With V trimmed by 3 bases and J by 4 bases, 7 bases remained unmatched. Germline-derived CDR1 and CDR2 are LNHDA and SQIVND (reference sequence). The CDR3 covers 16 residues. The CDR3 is CASSISLAGRYNEQFF. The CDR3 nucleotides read TGTGCCAGTAGTATTTCCCTAGCGGGAAGATACAATGAGCAGTTCTTC.

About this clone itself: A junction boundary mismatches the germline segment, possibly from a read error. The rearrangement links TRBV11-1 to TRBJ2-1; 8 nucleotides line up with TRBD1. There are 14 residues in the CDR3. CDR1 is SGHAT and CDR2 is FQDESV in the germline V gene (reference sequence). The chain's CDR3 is CASSPRTGYSEQFF. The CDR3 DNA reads TGTGCCAGCAGCCCCCGGACAGGGTACAGTGAGCAGTTCTTC. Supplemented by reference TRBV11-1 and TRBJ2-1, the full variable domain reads EAEVAQSPRYKITEKSQAVAFWCDPISGHATLYWYRQILGQGPELLVQFQDESVVDDSQLPKDRFSAERLKGVDSTLKIQPAELGDSAMYLCASSPRTGYSEQFFGPGTRLTVL.

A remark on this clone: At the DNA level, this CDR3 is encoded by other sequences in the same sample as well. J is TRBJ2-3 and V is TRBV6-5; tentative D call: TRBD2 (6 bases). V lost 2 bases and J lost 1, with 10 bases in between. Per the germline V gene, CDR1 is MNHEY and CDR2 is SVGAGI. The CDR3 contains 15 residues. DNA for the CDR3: TGTGCCAGCAGTTACGGGCGGGGAGGCACAGATACGCAGTATTTT. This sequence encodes CASSYGRGGTDTQYF.

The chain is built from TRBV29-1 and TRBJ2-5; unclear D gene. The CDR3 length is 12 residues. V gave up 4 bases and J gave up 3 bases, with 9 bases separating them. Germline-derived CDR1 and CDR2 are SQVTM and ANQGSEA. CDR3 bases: TGCAGCGTTGCCCCCGCGGAAGAGACCCAGTACTTC. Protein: CSVAPAEETQYF.

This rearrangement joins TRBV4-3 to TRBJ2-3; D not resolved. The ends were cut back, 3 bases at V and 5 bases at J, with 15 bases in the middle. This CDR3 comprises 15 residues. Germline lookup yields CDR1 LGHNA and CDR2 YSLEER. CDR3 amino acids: CASSQPADGLDTQYF. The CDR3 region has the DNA TGCGCCAGCAGCCAGCCCGCGGACGGTTTAGATACGCAGTATTTT.

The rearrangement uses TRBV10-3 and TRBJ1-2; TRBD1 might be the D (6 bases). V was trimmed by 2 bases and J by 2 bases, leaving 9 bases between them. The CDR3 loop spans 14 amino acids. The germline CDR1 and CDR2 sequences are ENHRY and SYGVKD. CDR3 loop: CAISEGGANYGYTF. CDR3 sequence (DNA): TGTGCCATCAGTGAGGGGGGGGCGAACTATGGCTACACCTTC.

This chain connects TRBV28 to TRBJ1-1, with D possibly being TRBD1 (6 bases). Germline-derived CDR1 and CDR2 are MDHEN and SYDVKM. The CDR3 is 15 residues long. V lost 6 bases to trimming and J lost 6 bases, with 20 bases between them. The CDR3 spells CASSPEKGGVSEAFF. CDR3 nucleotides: TGTGCCAGCAGCCCGGAGAAAGGGGGAGTCTCTGAAGCTTTCTTT. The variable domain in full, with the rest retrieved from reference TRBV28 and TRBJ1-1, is DVKVTQSSRYLVKRTGEKVFLECVQDMDHENMFWYRQDPGLGLRLIYFSYDVKMKEKGDIPEGYSVSREKKERFSLILESASTNQTSMYLCASSPEKGGVSEAFFGQGTRLTVV.

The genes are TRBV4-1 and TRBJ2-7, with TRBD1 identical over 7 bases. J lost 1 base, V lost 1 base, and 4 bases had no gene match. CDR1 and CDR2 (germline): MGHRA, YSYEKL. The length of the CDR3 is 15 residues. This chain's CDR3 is CASSQVGRGSYEQYF. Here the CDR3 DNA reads TGCGCCAGCAGCCAAGTGGGCAGGGGGTCCTACGAGCAGTACTTC.

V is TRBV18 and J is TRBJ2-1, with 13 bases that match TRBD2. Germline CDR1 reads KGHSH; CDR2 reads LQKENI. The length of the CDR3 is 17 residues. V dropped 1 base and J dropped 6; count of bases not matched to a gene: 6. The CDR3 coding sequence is TGTGCCAGCTCACCACTCTACGGGACTAGCGGGGTCAATGAGCAGTTCTTC. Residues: CASSPLYGTSGVNEQFF.